This TCR beta chain stems from a study of blood T cell repertoires in COVID-19. The CDR3 spans 15 residues. Trimming removed 4 bases at V and 0 bases at J, with 12 bases between. The germline gives CDR1 SGHRS, CDR2 YFSETQ. Sequencing used immunoSEQ multiplex PCR; TCRdb keeps in-frame clones, though not all of them. Counted here are around 50,000 clones, 75% to 90% occurring once; the ten biggest clones make up roughly 5%. This receptor was identified in a human donor in a cohort sampled during active COVID-19. Sequences were obtained from peripheral blood. The chain uses TRBV5-1 and TRBJ2-3, with a tentative D call TRBD1 (6 bases). This CDR3 reads CASSPVGQSTDTQYF. The CDR3 DNA follows: TGCGCCAGCAGCCCGGTCGGACAGAGCACAGATACGCAGTATTTT.